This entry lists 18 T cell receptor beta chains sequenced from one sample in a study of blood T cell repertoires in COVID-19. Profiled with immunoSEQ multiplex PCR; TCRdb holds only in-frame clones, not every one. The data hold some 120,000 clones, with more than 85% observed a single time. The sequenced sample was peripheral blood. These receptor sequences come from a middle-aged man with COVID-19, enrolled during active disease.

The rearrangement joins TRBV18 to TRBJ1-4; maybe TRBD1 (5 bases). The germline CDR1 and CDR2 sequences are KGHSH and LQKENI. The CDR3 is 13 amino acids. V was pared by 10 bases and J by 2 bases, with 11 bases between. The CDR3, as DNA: TGTGCCACCAGGCGGGGGACTAATGAAAAACTGTTTTTT. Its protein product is CATRRGTNEKLFF.

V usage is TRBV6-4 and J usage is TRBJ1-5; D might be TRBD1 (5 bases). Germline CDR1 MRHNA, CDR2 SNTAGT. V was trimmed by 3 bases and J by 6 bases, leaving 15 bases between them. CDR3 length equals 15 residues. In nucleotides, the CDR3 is TGTGCCAGCAGTGAATTCGGGGGTGGAAGTCAGCCCCAGCATTTT. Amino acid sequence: CASSEFGGGSQPQHF.

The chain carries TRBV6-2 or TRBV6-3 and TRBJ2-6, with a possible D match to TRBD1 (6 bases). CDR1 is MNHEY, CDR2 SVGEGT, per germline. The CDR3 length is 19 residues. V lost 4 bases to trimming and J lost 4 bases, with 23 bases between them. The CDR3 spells CASSFNRDAAGAGANVLTF. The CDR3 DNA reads TGTGCCAGCAGTTTCAACAGGGACGCTGCAGGGGCGGGGGCCAACGTCCTGACTTTC.

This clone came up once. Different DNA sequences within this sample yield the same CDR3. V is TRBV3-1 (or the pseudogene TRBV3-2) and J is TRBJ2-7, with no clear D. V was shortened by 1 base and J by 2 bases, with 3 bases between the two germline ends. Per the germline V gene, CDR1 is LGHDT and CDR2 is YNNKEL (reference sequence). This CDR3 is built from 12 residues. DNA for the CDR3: TGTGCCAGCAGCCAAGCAGCCTACGAGCAGTACTTC. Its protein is CASSQAAYEQYF.

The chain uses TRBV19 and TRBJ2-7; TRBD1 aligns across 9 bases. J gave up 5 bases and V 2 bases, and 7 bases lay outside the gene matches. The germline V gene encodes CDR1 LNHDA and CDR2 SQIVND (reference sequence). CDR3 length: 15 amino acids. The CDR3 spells CASSISRDRAHEQYF. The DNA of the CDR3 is TGTGCCAGTAGTATATCCCGGGACAGGGCGCACGAGCAGTACTTC.

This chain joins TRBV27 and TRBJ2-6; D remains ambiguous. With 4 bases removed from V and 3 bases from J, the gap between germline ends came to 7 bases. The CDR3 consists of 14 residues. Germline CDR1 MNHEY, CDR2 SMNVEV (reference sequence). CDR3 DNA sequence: TGTGCCAGCAGTTCACTCGGTGGGGCCAACGTCCTGACTTTC. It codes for CASSSLGGANVLTF.

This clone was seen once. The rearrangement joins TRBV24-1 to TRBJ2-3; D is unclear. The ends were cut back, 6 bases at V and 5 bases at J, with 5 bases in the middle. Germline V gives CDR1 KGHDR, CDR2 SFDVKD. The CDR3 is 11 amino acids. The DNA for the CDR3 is TGTGCCACCAGTCGAGAAGATACGCAGTATTTT. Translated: CATSREDTQYF.

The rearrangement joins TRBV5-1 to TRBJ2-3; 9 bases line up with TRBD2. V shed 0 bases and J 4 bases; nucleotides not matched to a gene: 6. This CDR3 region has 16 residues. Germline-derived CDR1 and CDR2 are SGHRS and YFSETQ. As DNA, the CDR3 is TGCGCCAGCAGCTTGGAAGGCGGGAGGGTCCCAGATACGCAGTATTTT. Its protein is CASSLEGGRVPDTQYF.

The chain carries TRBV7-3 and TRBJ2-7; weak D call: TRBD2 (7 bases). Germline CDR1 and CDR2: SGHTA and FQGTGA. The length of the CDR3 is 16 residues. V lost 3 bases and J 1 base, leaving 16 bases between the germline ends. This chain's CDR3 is CASSLAGAGLSYEQYV. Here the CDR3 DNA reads TGTGCCAGCAGCTTGGCGGGGGCAGGGCTTTCCTACGAGCAGTACGTC.

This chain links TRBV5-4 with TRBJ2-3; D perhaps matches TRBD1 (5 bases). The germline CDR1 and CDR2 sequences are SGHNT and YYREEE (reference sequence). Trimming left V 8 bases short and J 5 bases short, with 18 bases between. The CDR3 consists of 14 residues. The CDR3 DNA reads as TGTGCCAGTTCTATAGGGGCGGAACTAGATACGCAGTATTTT. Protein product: CASSIGAELDTQYF. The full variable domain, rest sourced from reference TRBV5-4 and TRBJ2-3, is ETGVTQSPTHLIKTRGQQVTLRCSSQSGHNTVSWYQQALGQGPQFIFQYYREEENGRGNFPPRFSGLQFPNYSSELNVNALELDDSALYLCASSIGAELDTQYFGPGTRLTVL.

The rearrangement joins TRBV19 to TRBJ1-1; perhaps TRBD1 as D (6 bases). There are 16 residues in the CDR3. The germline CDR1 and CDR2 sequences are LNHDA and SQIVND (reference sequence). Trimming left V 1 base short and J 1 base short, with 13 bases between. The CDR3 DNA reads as TGTGCCAGTAGTATAGGAAGGTGGGACAAGAACACTGAAGCTTTCTTT. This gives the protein CASSIGRWDKNTEAFF. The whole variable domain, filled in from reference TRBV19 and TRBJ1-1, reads DGGITQSPKYLFRKEGQNVTLSCEQNLNHDAMYWYRQDPGQGLRLIYYSQIVNDFQKGDIAEGYSVSREKKESFPLTVTSAQKNPTAFYLCASSIGRWDKNTEAFFGQGTRLTVV.

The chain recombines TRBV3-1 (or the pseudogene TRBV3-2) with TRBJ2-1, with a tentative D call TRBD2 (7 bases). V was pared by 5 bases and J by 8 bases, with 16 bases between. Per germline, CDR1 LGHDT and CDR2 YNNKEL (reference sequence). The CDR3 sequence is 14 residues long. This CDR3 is CASSTRQGRDEQFF. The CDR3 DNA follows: TGTGCCAGCAGCACCCGCCAGGGGAGGGATGAGCAGTTCTTC.

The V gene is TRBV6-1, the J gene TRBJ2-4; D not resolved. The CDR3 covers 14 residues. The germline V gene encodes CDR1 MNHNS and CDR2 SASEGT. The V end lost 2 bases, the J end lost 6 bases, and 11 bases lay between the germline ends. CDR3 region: CASSEYTSSNIQYF. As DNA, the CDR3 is TGTGCCAGCAGTGAATATACCAGTTCAAACATTCAGTACTTC.

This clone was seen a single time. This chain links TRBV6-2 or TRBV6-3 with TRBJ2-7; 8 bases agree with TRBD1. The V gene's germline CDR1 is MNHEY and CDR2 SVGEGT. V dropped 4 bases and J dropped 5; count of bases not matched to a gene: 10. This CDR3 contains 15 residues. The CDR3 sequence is CASSLRTGTYDEQYV. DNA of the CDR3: TGTGCCAGCAGTTTACGGACAGGGACCTACGACGAGCAGTACGTC.

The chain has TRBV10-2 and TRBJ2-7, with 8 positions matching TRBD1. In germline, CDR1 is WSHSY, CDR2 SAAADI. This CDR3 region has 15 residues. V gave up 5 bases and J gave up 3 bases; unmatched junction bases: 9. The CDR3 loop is CASSTDRGSVYEQYV. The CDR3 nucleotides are TGCGCCAGCAGTACCGACAGGGGCTCGGTCTACGAGCAGTACGTC.

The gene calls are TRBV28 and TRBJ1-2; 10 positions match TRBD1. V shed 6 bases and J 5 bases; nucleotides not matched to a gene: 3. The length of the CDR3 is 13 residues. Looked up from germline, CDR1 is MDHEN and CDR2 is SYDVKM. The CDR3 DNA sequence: TGTGCCAGCAGGTGGACAGGGGGTTATGGCTACACCTTC. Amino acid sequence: CASRWTGGYGYTF.

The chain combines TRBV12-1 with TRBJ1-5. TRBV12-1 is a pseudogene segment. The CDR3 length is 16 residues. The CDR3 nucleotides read TGTGCCAGCAGCTCCATCCGCGATTTTAGCAATCAGCCCCAGCATTTT. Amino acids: CASSSIRDFSNQPQHF.

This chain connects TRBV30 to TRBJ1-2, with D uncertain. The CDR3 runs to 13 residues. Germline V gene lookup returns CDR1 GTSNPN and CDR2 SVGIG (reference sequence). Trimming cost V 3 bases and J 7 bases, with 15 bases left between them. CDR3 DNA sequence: TGTGCCTGGAGCGTCCTTGCCGTCGGTGGCTACACCTTC. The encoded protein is CAWSVLAVGGYTF.